These T cell receptor beta chains were read from a single sample in a study of vaccination and CD4 T cells after COVID-19. TCRdb processed the PCR reads anew with MiXCR; each CDR3 protein has one entry. The sample yields 2,500 to 3,500 distinct CDR3 sequences, around three quarters seen once. These receptors lack a known antigen. Sequencing was carried out using CD4+ T cells from blood, cultured in vitro. The receptors originated from a human donor who had recovered from COVID-19. CDR3s include the opening cysteine and the closing phenylalanine or tryptophan. The D gene is left open where the match is weak. Rows may omit the clone size; those that give it use once, few, many or a size class.

TRBV10-3	11	TRBJ2-7	-	-	TGTGCCATCAGTGATTGGTACGAGCAGTACTTC	CAISDWYEQYF
TRBV5-1	15	TRBJ2-3	-	TRBD2	TGCGCCAGCAGCCGAGCGGGGGTCGACACAGATACGCAGTATTTT	CASSRAGVDTDTQYF
TRBV20-1	14	TRBJ2-3	few	-	TGCAGTGCTTACCCCGGTACTACCGGGCTAATGGGGTATTTT	CSAYPGTTGLMGYF
TRBV2	16	TRBJ2-3	-	TRBD1	TGTGCCAGCAGTGAATATGGTAGGGGGCTTGGAGATACGCAGTATTTT	CASSEYGRGLGDTQYF
TRBV12-3/TRBV12-4	13	TRBJ2-7	medium-sized	-	TGTGCCAGCAGTTTCGGCCAGGGGTACGAGCAGTACTTC	CASSFGQGYEQYF
TRBV7-9	14	TRBJ1-2	-	-	TGTGCCAGCAGCTCGACGGGCAGCGGTTATGGCTACACCTTC	CASSSTGSGYGYTF
TRBV11-2	14	TRBJ2-3	-	-	TGTGCCAGCAGCTATTCAGGGGAAGGAGATACGCAGTATTTT	CASSYSGEGDTQYF
TRBV19	15	TRBJ2-7	once	-	TGTGCCAGTAGTTACCTGAGGGGGGGATCCTACGAGCAGTACTTC	CASSYLRGGSYEQYF
TRBV7-3	15	TRBJ1-5	once	-	TGTGCCAGCAGCTTAACAGGGGAACCCAATCAGCCCCAGCATTTT	CASSLTGEPNQPQHF
TRBV2	12	TRBJ1-2	-	-	TGTGCCACGACCTATTCTAACTATGGCTACACCTTC	CATTYSNYGYTF
TRBV19	13	TRBJ1-1	-	-	TGTGCCAGTAGTCAACAGAGGAACACTGAAGCTTTCTTT	CASSQQRNTEAFF
TRBV7-3	15	TRBJ2-3	-	TRBD2	TGTGCCAGCAGCTCGGGACTAGCGAGAACAGATACGCAGTATTTT	CASSSGLARTDTQYF
TRBV7-2	16	TRBJ1-2	-	-	TGTGCCAGCAGCTCCGCCCCGGGCAGGGATGACTATGGCTACACCTTC	CASSSAPGRDDYGYTF
TRBV19	14	TRBJ2-7	-	TRBD1	TGTGCCAGTAGTATCCAGGGGGCCCCCCACGAGCAGTACTTC	CASSIQGAPHEQYF
TRBV6-1	13	TRBJ1-6	-	-	TGTGCCAGCACGACAGATTATAATTCACCCCTCCACTTT	CASTTDYNSPLHF
TRBV24-1	17	TRBJ2-2	-	-	TGTGCCACCAGTGATGGGGGACGGACACCGAACACCGGGGAGCTGTTTTTT	CATSDGGRTPNTGELFF
TRBV7-9	20	TRBJ1-1	-	-	TGTGCCAGCAGCTCCCGGACCCCCATGGGGAGAGGGGCCATGAACACTGAAGCTTTCTTT	CASSSRTPMGRGAMNTEAFF
TRBV28	15	TRBJ1-4	-	TRBD1	TGTGCCAGTAGCACAGGGGTTCGGTTGGCTGAAAAACTGTTTTTT	CASSTGVRLAEKLFF
TRBV10-1	15	TRBJ2-2	-	TRBD1	TGCGCCGGCGGGACAGGGGAATGTAGAACCGGGGAGCTGTTTTTT	CAGGTGECRTGELFF
TRBV6-1	15	TRBJ1-3	few	-	TGTGCCAGCAGTCCCCCGGACAGTTCAGGAAACACCATATATTTT	CASSPPDSSGNTIYF
TRBV27	17	TRBJ2-7	-	TRBD1	TGTGCCAGCAGTTCTGGGGGATCGACAGGGTTTGGCCTCGAGCAGTACTTC	CASSSGGSTGFGLEQYF
TRBV27	14	TRBJ1-5	-	-	TGTGCCAGCAGTTTAAGTAGTCCCCCACAGCCCCAGCATTTT	CASSLSSPPQPQHF
TRBV6-2/TRBV6-3	15	TRBJ1-5	-	TRBD1	TGTGCCAGCAGTGCCGGGACAGGGATAAATCAGCCCCAGCATTTT	CASSAGTGINQPQHF
TRBV19	11	TRBJ2-7	large	-	TGTGCCAGCGGGGACTCCTACGAGCAGTACTTC	CASGDSYEQYF
TRBV21-1	18	TRBJ1-5	-	-	TGTGCCACCCCTTCGGACAGGGGCGGTGGGGCTGGAAATCAGCCCCAGCATTTT	CATPSDRGGGAGNQPQHF
TRBV27	13	TRBJ1-2	-	TRBD1	TGTGCCAGCAGTTCGACAGGGTCAGCCGACTACACCTTC	CASSSTGSADYTF
TRBV20-1	15	TRBJ1-1	-	TRBD1	TGCAGTGCTAGGAAAAATCTCGGGACAGGGTCTGAAGCTTTCTTT	CSARKNLGTGSEAFF
TRBV6-5	14	TRBJ1-2	-	-	TGTGCCAGCAGTTACTCGCAGGGTATGGAGGGCTACACCTTC	CASSYSQGMEGYTF
TRBV7-8	16	TRBJ1-6	-	TRBD1	TGTGCCAGCAGCTTCTTGGACAGGGCGCCTAATTCACCCCTCCACTTT	CASSFLDRAPNSPLHF
TRBV7-2	15	TRBJ1-6	-	-	TGTGCCAGCAGCTCCCTCTCGGGCCTTAATTCACCCCTCCACTTT	CASSSLSGLNSPLHF
TRBV20-1	15	TRBJ2-5	-	-	TGCAGTGCTAGAGATCCTGGTGGAACAGGAGAGACCCAGTACTTC	CSARDPGGTGETQYF
TRBV19	16	TRBJ2-5	large	TRBD2	TGTGCCAGTAGTATTGGGGCTAGCGGGGTACAAGAGACCCAGTACTTC	CASSIGASGVQETQYF
TRBV5-4	14	TRBJ1-5	-	-	TGTGCCAGCAGCTTGGATACTAGCAATCAGCCCCAGCATTTT	CASSLDTSNQPQHF
TRBV20-1	12	TRBJ1-5	-	-	TGCAGTGCTAGGTGGGGGGCTGAGCCCCAGCATTTT	CSARWGAEPQHF
TRBV6-1	13	TRBJ1-2	large	TRBD1	TGTGCCAGCAGCCCCAGGGGGCAGGGTGGCTACACCTTC	CASSPRGQGGYTF
TRBV20-1	14	TRBJ1-1	-	-	TGCAGTGCTAGAGAAAGGACGAGGAACACTGAAGCTTTCTTT	CSARERTRNTEAFF
TRBV10-3	14	TRBJ1-2	medium-sized	-	TGTGCCATCAGTGAGTCTGGGGGGGATAATGGCTACACCTTC	CAISESGGDNGYTF